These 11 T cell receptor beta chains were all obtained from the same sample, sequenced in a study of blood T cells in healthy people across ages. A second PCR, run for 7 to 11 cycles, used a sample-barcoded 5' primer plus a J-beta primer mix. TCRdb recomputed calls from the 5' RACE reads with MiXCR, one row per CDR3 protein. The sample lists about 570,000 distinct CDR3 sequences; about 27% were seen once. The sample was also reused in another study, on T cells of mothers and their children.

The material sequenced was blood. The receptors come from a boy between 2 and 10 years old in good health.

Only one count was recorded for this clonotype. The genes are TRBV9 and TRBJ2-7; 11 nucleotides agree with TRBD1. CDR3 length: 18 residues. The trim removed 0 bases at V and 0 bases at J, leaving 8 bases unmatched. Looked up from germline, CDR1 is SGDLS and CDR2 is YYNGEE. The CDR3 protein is CASSVEVSGQGASYEQYV. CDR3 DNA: TGTGCCAGCAGCGTAGAAGTAAGTGGACAGGGGGCCTCCTACGAGCAGTACGTC.

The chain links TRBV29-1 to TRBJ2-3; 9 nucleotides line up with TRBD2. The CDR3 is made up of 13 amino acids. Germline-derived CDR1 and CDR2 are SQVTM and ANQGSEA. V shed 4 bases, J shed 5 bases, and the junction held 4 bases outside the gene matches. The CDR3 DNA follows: TGCAGCGTTGCTGGCGGGAGGGTAGATACGCAGTATTTT. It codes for CSVAGGRVDTQYF.

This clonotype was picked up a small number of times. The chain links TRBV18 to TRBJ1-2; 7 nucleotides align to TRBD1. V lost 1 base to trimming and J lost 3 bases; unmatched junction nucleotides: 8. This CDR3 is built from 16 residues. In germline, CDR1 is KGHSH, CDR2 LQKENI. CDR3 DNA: TGTGCCAGCTCACCACTCCCAACAGGGGTTGACTATGGCTACACCTTC. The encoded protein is CASSPLPTGVDYGYTF.

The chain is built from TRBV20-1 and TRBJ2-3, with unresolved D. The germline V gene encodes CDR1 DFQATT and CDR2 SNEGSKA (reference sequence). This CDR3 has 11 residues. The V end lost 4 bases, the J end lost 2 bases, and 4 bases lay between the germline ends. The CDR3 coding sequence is TGCAGTGCTAAATTCACAGATACGCAGTATTTT. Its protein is CSAKFTDTQYF.

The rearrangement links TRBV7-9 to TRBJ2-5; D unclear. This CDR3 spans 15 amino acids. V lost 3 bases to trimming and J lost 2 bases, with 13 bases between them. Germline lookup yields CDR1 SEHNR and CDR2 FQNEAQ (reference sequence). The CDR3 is CASSLGFRLQETQYF. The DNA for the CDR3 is TGTGCCAGCAGCTTGGGGTTTCGGTTACAAGAGACCCAGTACTTC.

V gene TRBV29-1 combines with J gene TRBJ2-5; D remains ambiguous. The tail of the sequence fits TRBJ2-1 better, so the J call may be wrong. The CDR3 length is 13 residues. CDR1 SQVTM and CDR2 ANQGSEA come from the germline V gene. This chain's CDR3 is CSVGRVGYNEQFF. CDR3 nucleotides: TGCAGCGTTGGAAGGGTGGGCTACAATGAGCAGTTCTTC.

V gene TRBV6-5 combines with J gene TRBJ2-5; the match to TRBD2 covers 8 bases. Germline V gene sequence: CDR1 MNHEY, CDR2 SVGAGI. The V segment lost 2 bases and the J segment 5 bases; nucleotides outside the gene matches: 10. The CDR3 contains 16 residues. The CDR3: CASSYLFRGGQETQYF. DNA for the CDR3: TGTGCCAGCAGTTACCTCTTTCGGGGGGGTCAGGAGACCCAGTACTTC.

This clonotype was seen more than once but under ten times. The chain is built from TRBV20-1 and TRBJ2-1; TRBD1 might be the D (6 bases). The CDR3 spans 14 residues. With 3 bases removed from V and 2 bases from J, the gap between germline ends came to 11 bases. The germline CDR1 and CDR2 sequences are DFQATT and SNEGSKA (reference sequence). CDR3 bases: TGCAGTGCTAGTACAGGGATCGCCTACAATGAGCAGTTCTTC. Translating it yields CSASTGIAYNEQFF.

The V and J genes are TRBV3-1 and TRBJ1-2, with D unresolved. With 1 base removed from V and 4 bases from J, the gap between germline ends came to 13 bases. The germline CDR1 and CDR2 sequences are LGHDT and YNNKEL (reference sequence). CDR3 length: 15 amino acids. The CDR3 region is CASSQGRLLIYGYTF. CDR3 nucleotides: TGTGCCAGCAGCCAAGGCAGACTTCTCATCTATGGCTACACCTTC.

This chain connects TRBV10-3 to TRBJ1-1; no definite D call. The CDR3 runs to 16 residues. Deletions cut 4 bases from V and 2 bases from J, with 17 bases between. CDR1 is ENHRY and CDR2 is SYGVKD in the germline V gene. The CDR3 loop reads CAISGPSGDPNTEAFF. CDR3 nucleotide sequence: TGTGCCATCAGTGGCCCTTCGGGAGACCCAAACACTGAAGCTTTCTTT.

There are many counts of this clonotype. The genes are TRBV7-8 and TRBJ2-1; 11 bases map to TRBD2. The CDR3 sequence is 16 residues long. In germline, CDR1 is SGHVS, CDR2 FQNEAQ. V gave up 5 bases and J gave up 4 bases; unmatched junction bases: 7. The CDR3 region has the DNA TGTGCCAGCAGCCATCGGGGACTAGCGGCTTACAATGAGCAGTTCTTC. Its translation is CASSHRGLAAYNEQFF.